This TCR beta chain was captured by sequencing in a study of human T cells and chemical hapten exposure. TCRdb recomputed calls from the RACE reads with MiXCR, one row per CDR3 protein. Of 150,000 to 200,000 distinct CDR3 sequences in the sample, about a quarter were seen once. The CDR3 totals 14 residues. Germline CDR1 is SQVTM and CDR2 is ANQGSEA. V lost 5 bases and J lost 1; bases outside the gene matches: 2. Specified time point: patch test 3, about 24 weeks after DPC sensitization. As to treatment: therapeutic diphenylcyclopropenone sensitization with weekly scalp DPC. The sequence was collected from a woman aged 18 to 35 with alopecia areata. Some clones in this sample may be carry-over from other donors' samples. This chain uses TRBV29-1 with TRBJ2-6, with 7 bases matching TRBD1. Sequenced material: whole blood, taken in connection with sensitization to the hapten diphenylcyclopropenone (DPC). CDR3 sequence (DNA): TGCAGCGTTACAGGGGCGTCTGGGGCCAACGTCCTGACTTTC. Its protein is CSVTGASGANVLTF.